This TCR beta chain came from a study of Graves' ophthalmopathy and Graves' hyperthyroidism. The TCR beta CDR3 regions underwent amplification from RNA transcripts. In the first round, RT-PCR was carried out with HTBI primers, and a multiplex PCR formed the second round. MiXCR, applied by TCRdb to the multiplex PCR reads, yields one record per CDR3 protein. The repertoire has 200,000 to 250,000 distinct CDR3 sequences, around 50% of them found once; the top ten carry less than 50%. This clonotype was counted between two and nine times. The antigen is undetermined. Germline is not matched at one junction end, which may reflect a read error. Germline lookup yields CDR1 ENHRY and CDR2 SYGVKD. The CDR3 has 13 amino acids. Moderate-to-severe activity, CAS ≥3, NOSPECS ≥4 and duration under 3 months were recorded for donors with ophthalmopathy. Study-level findings and limits: Most clonotypes expanded in thyroid above 0.001 frequency were present in blood too. Forecasting of ophthalmopathy progression by the model achieved less than 71% sensitivity and roughly 72% specificity.

This rearrangement joins TRBV10-3 to TRBJ1-2, with a possible D match to TRBD1 (5 bases). Sequenced material: peripheral blood. This clonotype was obtained from an adult man with Graves' ophthalmopathy. In DNA, the CDR3 is TGTACCATCAGTGCGGCAGGGAACTATGGCTACACCTTC. Protein: CTISAAGNYGYTF.